Listed below are T cell receptor beta chains from one sample, sequenced in a study of beta chain features in type 1 diabetes. The protocol was immunoSEQ multiplex PCR, while the TCRdb copy is restricted to in-frame clones and leaves out a portion. The sample holds approximately 260,000 clones, approximately 25% seen once. The sample comprised naive CD4+ T cells from blood. The receptors shown here come from a woman in her 30s with type 1 diabetes. CDR3s include the opening cysteine and the closing phenylalanine or tryptophan. The order of the fields is D gene, J gene, clone size, CDR3 length, V gene, CDR3 protein, CDR3 DNA. D genes are given only for firm matches. Where a row states a size, it is once, few, many or the class of an expanded clone; other rows omit it.

d_call: NA; j_call: TRBJ1-5; clone_size: NA; cdr3_length: 13; v_call: TRBV7-2; cdr3_aa: CASSLARNQPQHF; cdr3_nt: TGTGCCAGCAGCTTAGCCCGGAATCAGCCCCAGCATTTT
d_call: TRBD2; j_call: TRBJ2-3; clone_size: few; cdr3_length: 15; v_call: TRBV4-1; cdr3_aa: CASSLSGTSTDTQYF; cdr3_nt: TGCGCCAGCAGCTTGAGCGGGACTAGCACAGATACGCAGTATTTT
d_call: NA; j_call: TRBJ2-3; clone_size: NA; cdr3_length: 13; v_call: TRBV4-1; cdr3_aa: CASSQPAVDTQYF; cdr3_nt: TGCGCCAGCAGCCAACCAGCGGTAGATACGCAGTATTTT
d_call: NA; j_call: TRBJ1-1; clone_size: few; cdr3_length: 11; v_call: TRBV29-1; cdr3_aa: CSVETQTEAFF; cdr3_nt: TGCAGCGTTGAAACCCAGACTGAAGCTTTCTTT
d_call: NA; j_call: TRBJ2-7; clone_size: few; cdr3_length: 11; v_call: TRBV29-1; cdr3_aa: CSVETVGEQYF; cdr3_nt: TGCAGCGTTGAAACAGTGGGCGAGCAGTACTTC
d_call: TRBD2; j_call: TRBJ2-1; clone_size: few; cdr3_length: 14; v_call: TRBV7-9; cdr3_aa: CASSRIAGVNEQFF; cdr3_nt: TGTGCCAGCAGCCGCATAGCGGGAGTCAATGAGCAGTTCTTC
d_call: NA; j_call: TRBJ2-6; clone_size: few; cdr3_length: 15; v_call: TRBV5-1; cdr3_aa: CASSPAYSTANVLTF; cdr3_nt: TGCGCCAGCAGCCCCGCTTACAGTACGGCCAACGTCCTGACTTTC
d_call: NA; j_call: TRBJ2-7; clone_size: NA; cdr3_length: 15; v_call: TRBV11-2; cdr3_aa: CASSPIRGRGHEQYF; cdr3_nt: TGTGCCAGCAGCCCTATTCGAGGCAGGGGCCACGAGCAGTACTTC
d_call: NA; j_call: TRBJ1-1; clone_size: NA; cdr3_length: 13; v_call: TRBV13; cdr3_aa: CASSLAQGPEAFF; cdr3_nt: TGTGCCAGCAGCTTAGCCCAGGGGCCTGAAGCTTTCTTT
d_call: TRBD2; j_call: TRBJ2-1; clone_size: few; cdr3_length: 17; v_call: TRBV7-3; cdr3_aa: CASSLTGLAGFYNEQFF; cdr3_nt: TGTGCCAGCAGCTTAACGGGACTAGCGGGATTCTACAATGAGCAGTTCTTC
d_call: NA; j_call: TRBJ2-2; clone_size: few; cdr3_length: 13; v_call: TRBV7-3; cdr3_aa: CASSPMTTGELFF; cdr3_nt: TGTGCCAGCAGCCCCATGACTACCGGGGAGCTGTTTTTT
d_call: TRBD1; j_call: TRBJ2-7; clone_size: NA; cdr3_length: 15; v_call: TRBV11-2; cdr3_aa: CASSLQRTGHPEQYF; cdr3_nt: TGTGCCAGCAGCTTACAGAGGACAGGGCACCCCGAGCAGTACTTC
d_call: TRBD2; j_call: TRBJ2-7; clone_size: few; cdr3_length: 14; v_call: TRBV6-5; cdr3_aa: CASSEPGTSGEQYF; cdr3_nt: TGTGCCAGCAGTGAACCCGGGACTAGCGGAGAGCAGTACTTC
d_call: NA; j_call: TRBJ2-1; clone_size: NA; cdr3_length: 16; v_call: TRBV9; cdr3_aa: CASSDYRANTYNEQFF; cdr3_nt: TGTGCCAGCAGCGATTACAGGGCGAATACCTACAATGAGCAGTTCTTC
d_call: TRBD2; j_call: TRBJ2-7; clone_size: few; cdr3_length: 12; v_call: TRBV27; cdr3_aa: CASRLAGGEQYF; cdr3_nt: TGTGCCAGCAGGCTGGCGGGGGGCGAGCAGTACTTC
d_call: NA; j_call: TRBJ2-5; clone_size: NA; cdr3_length: 10; v_call: TRBV20-1; cdr3_aa: CSATEETQYF; cdr3_nt: TGCAGTGCCACGGAAGAGACCCAGTACTTC
d_call: NA; j_call: TRBJ2-6; clone_size: once; cdr3_length: 13; v_call: TRBV6-5; cdr3_aa: CASMRVGANVLTF; cdr3_nt: TGTGCCAGTATGAGGGTTGGGGCCAACGTCCTGACTTTC
d_call: TRBD2; j_call: TRBJ2-1; clone_size: NA; cdr3_length: 17; v_call: TRBV18; cdr3_aa: CASSSYPAGGSYNEQFF; cdr3_nt: TGTGCCAGCTCATCATACCCAGCGGGAGGATCTTACAATGAGCAGTTCTTC
d_call: NA; j_call: TRBJ1-5; clone_size: NA; cdr3_length: 16; v_call: TRBV30; cdr3_aa: CAWSAGMAGSNQPQHF; cdr3_nt: TGTGCCTGGAGTGCCGGGATGGCCGGGAGCAATCAGCCCCAGCATTTT
d_call: TRBD1; j_call: TRBJ2-1; clone_size: NA; cdr3_length: 17; v_call: TRBV2; cdr3_aa: CASSEALGTGGYNEQFF; cdr3_nt: TGTGCCAGCAGTGAAGCGCTAGGGACAGGGGGATACAATGAGCAGTTCTTC
d_call: NA; j_call: TRBJ1-1; clone_size: NA; cdr3_length: 16; v_call: TRBV29-1; cdr3_aa: CSVVRGSGGRNTEAFF; cdr3_nt: TGCAGCGTTGTCCGAGGCTCTGGGGGCCGGAACACTGAAGCTTTCTTT
d_call: TRBD1; j_call: TRBJ2-5; clone_size: NA; cdr3_length: 14; v_call: TRBV28; cdr3_aa: CASSTNRGQETQYF; cdr3_nt: TGTGCCAGCAGTACAAACAGGGGGCAAGAGACCCAGTACTTC
d_call: TRBD2; j_call: TRBJ2-1; clone_size: few; cdr3_length: 15; v_call: TRBV11-2; cdr3_aa: CASSSGLAEVDEQFF; cdr3_nt: TGTGCCAGCAGCTCGGGACTAGCGGAAGTCGATGAGCAGTTCTTC
d_call: NA; j_call: TRBJ1-2; clone_size: NA; cdr3_length: 14; v_call: TRBV7-9; cdr3_aa: CASSLVGRDYGYTF; cdr3_nt: TGTGCCAGCAGCTTAGTGGGCAGGGATTATGGCTACACCTTC
d_call: NA; j_call: TRBJ1-5; clone_size: NA; cdr3_length: 14; v_call: TRBV2; cdr3_aa: CASSEAYGNQPQHF; cdr3_nt: TGTGCCAGCAGTGAGGCGTACGGGAATCAGCCCCAGCATTTT
d_call: TRBD2; j_call: TRBJ2-7; clone_size: NA; cdr3_length: 14; v_call: TRBV5-1; cdr3_aa: CASSLTSGNNEQYF; cdr3_nt: TGCGCCAGCAGCTTGACTAGCGGGAACAACGAGCAGTACTTC
d_call: NA; j_call: TRBJ2-1; clone_size: few; cdr3_length: 11; v_call: TRBV5-1; cdr3_aa: CASSGRGEQFF; cdr3_nt: TGCGCCAGCAGCGGAAGGGGTGAGCAGTTCTTC
d_call: TRBD2; j_call: TRBJ2-1; clone_size: NA; cdr3_length: 15; v_call: TRBV27; cdr3_aa: CASSPLAGAYNEQFF; cdr3_nt: TGTGCCAGCAGTCCACTAGCGGGAGCTTACAATGAGCAGTTCTTC
d_call: TRBD1; j_call: TRBJ2-1; clone_size: NA; cdr3_length: 14; v_call: TRBV5-4; cdr3_aa: CASGTGKWANEQFF; cdr3_nt: TGTGCCAGCGGGACAGGGAAATGGGCCAATGAGCAGTTCTTC
d_call: TRBD1; j_call: TRBJ2-7; clone_size: NA; cdr3_length: 15; v_call: TRBV5-1; cdr3_aa: CASSHGQEMSYEQYF; cdr3_nt: TGCGCCAGCAGCCATGGACAGGAAATGTCCTACGAGCAGTACTTC
d_call: NA; j_call: TRBJ2-5; clone_size: few; cdr3_length: 14; v_call: TRBV7-9; cdr3_aa: CASSPRARVETQYF; cdr3_nt: TGTGCCAGCAGCCCGAGGGCCAGAGTGGAGACCCAGTACTTC
d_call: TRBD2; j_call: TRBJ2-1; clone_size: few; cdr3_length: 15; v_call: TRBV7-2; cdr3_aa: CASSWLAGEGNEQFF; cdr3_nt: TGTGCCAGCAGCTGGCTAGCGGGAGAAGGGAATGAGCAGTTCTTC
d_call: NA; j_call: TRBJ2-7; clone_size: NA; cdr3_length: 11; v_call: TRBV30; cdr3_aa: CASVRGYEQYF; cdr3_nt: TGTGCCTCCGTAAGGGGCTACGAGCAGTACTTC
d_call: NA; j_call: TRBJ1-2; clone_size: NA; cdr3_length: 14; v_call: TRBV5-1; cdr3_aa: CASSGRTANYGYTF; cdr3_nt: TGCGCCAGCAGCGGAAGGACAGCAAACTATGGCTACACCTTC
d_call: TRBD1; j_call: TRBJ2-5; clone_size: NA; cdr3_length: 15; v_call: TRBV27; cdr3_aa: CASGFRDRGLETQYF; cdr3_nt: TGTGCCAGCGGCTTTAGGGACAGGGGCCTAGAGACCCAGTACTTC
d_call: TRBD2; j_call: TRBJ2-1; clone_size: few; cdr3_length: 16; v_call: TRBV7-9; cdr3_aa: CASSQTSGQGYNEQFF; cdr3_nt: TGTGCCAGCAGCCAGACTAGCGGCCAGGGGTACAATGAGCAGTTCTTC
d_call: NA; j_call: TRBJ1-1; clone_size: NA; cdr3_length: 14; v_call: TRBV29-1; cdr3_aa: CSVAPLWSDTEAFF; cdr3_nt: TGCAGCGTTGCTCCTCTCTGGAGTGACACTGAAGCTTTCTTT
d_call: NA; j_call: TRBJ1-2; clone_size: NA; cdr3_length: 13; v_call: TRBV10-3; cdr3_aa: CAISDDRLRGYTF; cdr3_nt: TGTGCCATCAGTGACGACAGGTTACGTGGCTACACCTTC
d_call: NA; j_call: TRBJ2-6; clone_size: NA; cdr3_length: 15; v_call: TRBV5-1; cdr3_aa: CASSYTTSGANVLTF; cdr3_nt: TGCGCCAGCAGCTACACTACCTCTGGGGCCAACGTCCTGACTTTC
d_call: TRBD1; j_call: TRBJ1-5; clone_size: NA; cdr3_length: 16; v_call: TRBV7-2; cdr3_aa: CASSLGRGHGNQPQHF; cdr3_nt: TGTGCCAGCAGCTTAGGCAGGGGGCACGGCAATCAGCCCCAGCATTTT
d_call: TRBD2; j_call: TRBJ2-5; clone_size: few; cdr3_length: 14; v_call: TRBV7-3; cdr3_aa: CASSAGLVGETQYF; cdr3_nt: TGTGCCAGCAGCGCCGGACTAGTAGGAGAGACCCAGTACTTC
d_call: NA; j_call: TRBJ2-7; clone_size: NA; cdr3_length: 15; v_call: TRBV28; cdr3_aa: CASSFAGQISYEQYF; cdr3_nt: TGTGCCAGCAGTTTCGCCGGACAGATCTCCTACGAGCAGTACTTC
d_call: NA; j_call: TRBJ2-7; clone_size: NA; cdr3_length: 14; v_call: TRBV29-1; cdr3_aa: CSVQGQRERYEQYF; cdr3_nt: TGCAGCGTTCAGGGACAGCGGGAGCGCTACGAGCAGTACTTC
d_call: NA; j_call: TRBJ2-1; clone_size: few; cdr3_length: 14; v_call: TRBV29-1; cdr3_aa: CSVAGRPRVDEQFF; cdr3_nt: TGCAGCGTTGCTGGTCGGCCCCGGGTGGATGAGCAGTTCTTC
d_call: NA; j_call: TRBJ2-5; clone_size: NA; cdr3_length: 12; v_call: TRBV4-1; cdr3_aa: CASGDRQETQYF; cdr3_nt: TGCGCCAGCGGCGACAGACAAGAGACCCAGTACTTC
d_call: TRBD2; j_call: TRBJ2-3; clone_size: NA; cdr3_length: 14; v_call: TRBV29-1; cdr3_aa: CSVTTSGSFDTQYF; cdr3_nt: TGCAGCGTCACTACTAGCGGGAGCTTCGATACGCAGTATTTT
d_call: NA; j_call: TRBJ2-5; clone_size: NA; cdr3_length: 15; v_call: TRBV7-9; cdr3_aa: CASSLVGGYQETQYF; cdr3_nt: TGTGCCAGCAGCTTAGTTGGAGGGTATCAGGAGACCCAGTACTTC
d_call: NA; j_call: TRBJ1-2; clone_size: NA; cdr3_length: 14; v_call: TRBV15; cdr3_aa: CATSNGQPIEGYTF; cdr3_nt: TGTGCCACCAGCAATGGACAGCCCATAGAAGGCTACACCTTC
d_call: NA; j_call: TRBJ1-3; clone_size: NA; cdr3_length: 16; v_call: TRBV18; cdr3_aa: CASSPSLDSAGNTIYF; cdr3_nt: TGTGCCAGCTCACCGTCATTGGACAGTGCTGGAAACACCATATATTTT
d_call: TRBD2; j_call: TRBJ2-1; clone_size: few; cdr3_length: 15; v_call: TRBV5-1; cdr3_aa: CASSEASGDYNEQFF; cdr3_nt: TGCGCCAGCAGCGAGGCTAGCGGGGATTACAATGAGCAGTTCTTC
d_call: TRBD2; j_call: TRBJ2-1; clone_size: few; cdr3_length: 15; v_call: TRBV15; cdr3_aa: CATKSSGRASSEQFF; cdr3_nt: TGTGCCACTAAGTCTAGCGGGAGGGCCAGTAGTGAGCAGTTCTTC
d_call: TRBD2; j_call: TRBJ2-3; clone_size: few; cdr3_length: 14; v_call: TRBV7-9; cdr3_aa: CASSSSRELDTQYF; cdr3_nt: TGTGCCAGCAGCTCCTCGCGGGAGTTGGATACGCAGTATTTT
d_call: TRBD1; j_call: TRBJ2-7; clone_size: NA; cdr3_length: 15; v_call: TRBV30; cdr3_aa: CAWSGTGGSVYEQYF; cdr3_nt: TGTGCCTGGAGCGGGACAGGGGGCTCTGTATACGAGCAGTACTTC
d_call: NA; j_call: TRBJ1-3; clone_size: few; cdr3_length: 11; v_call: TRBV30; cdr3_aa: CAWSVEHTIYF; cdr3_nt: TGTGCCTGGAGTGTGGAGCACACCATATATTTT